The rows below give T cell receptor beta chains drawn from one sample of a study of regulatory T cells in long-lasting Graves disease. A single record per CDR3 protein comes from TCRdb applying MiXCR to the multiplex PCR reads. The repertoire holds approximately 540,000 distinct CDR3 sequences, with 12% as singletons. These same data were also listed under a study on T cells in Graves' hyperthyroidism and ophthalmopathy.

The sample consisted of peripheral blood mononuclear cells (PBMCs), taken at new diagnosis, from a patient treated with antithyroid drugs. Receptors originate from a young woman with Graves disease. CDR3s leave out the opening cysteine and the closing phenylalanine or tryptophan. Fields, in order: J gene, D gene, V gene, CDR3 protein. The D gene is left open where the match is weak.

>TRBJ2-4|TRBD2|TRBV6-1
ASRPSGRSIKNIQY
>TRBJ2-5|TRBD2|TRBV11-2
ASSSSGLAVWTQY
>TRBJ1-4|TRBD1|TRBV15
ATSGDRVREKLF
>TRBJ2-2|TRBD2|TRBV11-3
ASRQTSAGGELF
>TRBJ1-3|NA|TRBV13
ASSPAGSRGNTIY
>TRBJ2-2|NA|TRBV9
ASSVVGNSNTGELF
>TRBJ2-5|NA|TRBV18
ASSPSGMETQY
>TRBJ1-1|TRBD1|TRBV2
ASTTGESTEAF
>TRBJ1-4|NA|TRBV30
AWRPKWGGDEKLF
>TRBJ2-3|NA|TRBV11-2
ASSLDPNKDTQY
>TRBJ1-5|NA|TRBV12-3/TRBV12-4
ASSPRGPPQH
>TRBJ2-1|TRBD1|TRBV7-9
ASSARDRGTYNEQF
>TRBJ2-1|TRBD2|TRBV7-9
ASSPRLAGALLEQF
>TRBJ2-1|NA|TRBV7-2
ASSARKGTGYNEQF
>TRBJ2-7|TRBD2|TRBV7-9
ASSSASGRYEQY
>TRBJ2-7|TRBD1|TRBV2
ASTEDRGRNEQY
>TRBJ2-3|TRBD2|TRBV18
ASSPRVAGGPEPDTQY
>TRBJ2-1|TRBD1|TRBV2
ASSVGTEGEQF
>TRBJ1-1|TRBD1|TRBV10-3
AISDSGGTEAF
>TRBJ2-7|NA|TRBV12-3/TRBV12-4
ASSWGASYEQY
>TRBJ1-1|NA|TRBV2
ASRPDNLNTEAF
>TRBJ2-5|NA|TRBV7-9
ASSTGSAEETQY
>TRBJ1-1|NA|TRBV19
ASQLGHWAF
>TRBJ2-7|NA|TRBV30
AWSVNKGYEQY
>TRBJ2-1|TRBD1|TRBV10-3
AISTGVPSNEQF
>TRBJ2-7|NA|TRBV11-2
ASSLVMTLTYEQY
>TRBJ2-1|TRBD2|TRBV20-1
SALSGRGRNEQF
>TRBJ2-3|NA|TRBV2
ASSPPGPRTDTQY
>TRBJ1-1|NA|TRBV30
AWDRVLNTEAF
>TRBJ2-2|TRBD1|TRBV19
ASKDRGGPGELF
>TRBJ2-5|NA|TRBV11-2
ASSPRGVAQHSQETQY
>TRBJ2-7|TRBD2|TRBV27
ASSLEALGGSSYEQY
>TRBJ1-6|NA|TRBV20-1
SAHLGVTPNSPLH
>TRBJ2-1|NA|TRBV18
ASSLSVGARDNEQF
>TRBJ2-1|TRBD1|TRBV7-3
ASSSNRGTYNEQF
>TRBJ1-4|NA|TRBV5-1
ASSSRETANEKLF
>TRBJ2-7|NA|TRBV28
ASSLVPNEQY
>TRBJ2-7|NA|TRBV4-3
ASSQARQSVY
>TRBJ1-1|NA|TRBV19
ASSMGRGGAATEAF